The rows below give T cell receptor beta chains drawn from one sample of a study of blood T cell repertoires in COVID-19. The method was immunoSEQ multiplex PCR; TCRdb's version includes in-frame clones alone and lacks a portion of them. The sample has 200,000 to 250,000 clones; roughly 86% are singletons. Source material: PBMCs or T cells enriched from blood (not recorded which). All receptors come from a young man with acute COVID-19. Both conserved end residues are part of each CDR3. D genes are given only for firm matches. Expanded clones are given a class, and other clones once, few, many or no size at all.

TRBV5-1	.	.	TRBJ1-6	TGCGCCAGCAGCTTGGAAATCCAATCACCCCTCCACTTT	CASSLEIQSPLHF
TRBV28	.	.	TRBJ1-2	TGTGCCAGCAGTTTTCGGGGTGACTACACCTTC	CASSFRGDYTF
TRBV7-8	.	few	TRBJ2-1	TGTGCCAGCAAGAGTGACAGGGAGCAGTTCTTC	CASKSDREQFF
TRBV7-9	.	.	TRBJ2-2	TGTGCCAGCAGCGTCTCACAGAACACCGGGGAGCTGTTTTTT	CASSVSQNTGELFF
TRBV6-5	TRBD1	.	TRBJ1-5	TGTGCCAGCAGGAACAGGGGCTCCAATCAGCCCCAGCATTTT	CASRNRGSNQPQHF
TRBV15	TRBD2	.	TRBJ2-5	TGTGCCGCGGGCGGTAGCGGGTATCAAGAGACCCAGTACTTC	CAAGGSGYQETQYF
TRBV5-6	TRBD1	.	TRBJ1-4	TGTGCCAGCGGACAGGGACCACATGAAAAACTGTTTTTT	CASGQGPHEKLFF
TRBV30	.	.	TRBJ2-2	TGTGCCTGGAGTGGTGGTCCCCGAGGCGCCGGGGAGCTGTTTTTT	CAWSGGPRGAGELFF
TRBV18	TRBD1	.	TRBJ2-7	TGTGCCAGCTCCGAAACGGGACAGGGGCACTACGAGCAGTACTTC	CASSETGQGHYEQYF
TRBV5-1	.	many	TRBJ1-4	TGCGCCAGCAGCTGGGGCGGGGACGGTGGAGAAAAACTGTTTTTT	CASSWGGDGGEKLFF
TRBV11-2	TRBD2	.	TRBJ2-1	TGTGCCAGCAGCGCGGGACTAGCGGGACGTGAGCAGTTCTTC	CASSAGLAGREQFF
TRBV5-1	.	.	TRBJ2-2	TGCGCCAGCAGCTTGGGAGATACGAACACCGGGGAGCTGTTTTTT	CASSLGDTNTGELFF
TRBV21-1	.	.	TRBJ1-4	TGTGCCAGCAGCACCCTCAGCCGCAGGGGTTGGAAAACTAATGAAAAACTGTTTTTT	CASSTLSRRGWKTNEKLFF
TRBV6-5	TRBD2	.	TRBJ2-7	TGTGCCAGCAGAATTACGGGGCTAGCGGGAGACGAGCAGTACTTC	CASRITGLAGDEQYF
TRBV7-2	.	few	TRBJ2-7	TGTGCCAGCAGCTTAAGGGCGGACAGAAGTTCCTACGAGCAGTACTTC	CASSLRADRSSYEQYF
TRBV30	.	.	TRBJ1-4	TGTGCCTGGAGTTTGAGTGAAAAACTGTTTTTT	CAWSLSEKLFF
TRBV6-2/TRBV6-3	TRBD2	.	TRBJ2-3	TGTGCCAGCAGCCGAGGACTAGCGGTCACAGATACGCAGTATTTT	CASSRGLAVTDTQYF
TRBV7-9	.	.	TRBJ2-7	TGTGCCAGCAGCCCCCTCTACGAGCAGTACTTC	CASSPLYEQYF
TRBV10-3	.	.	TRBJ2-1	TGTGCCATCAGTGACCCGGGAACGAGCTCCTACAATGAGCAGTTCTTC	CAISDPGTSSYNEQFF
TRBV11-2	.	few	TRBJ1-1	TGTGCCAGCAGCGCGCCGACAGGAGGGAACACTGAAGCTTTCTTT	CASSAPTGGNTEAFF
TRBV5-6	.	.	TRBJ2-7	TGTGCCAGCAGCTTGGGGACAGCAGCCTCCTACGAGCAGTACTTC	CASSLGTAASYEQYF
TRBV19	.	.	TRBJ2-5	TGTGCCAGTAGTATAGGACAGCAAGAGACCCAGTACTTC	CASSIGQQETQYF
TRBV11-2	.	.	TRBJ1-3	TGTGCCAGCAGCCCACTGGACAGAAACACCATATATTTT	CASSPLDRNTIYF
TRBV7-9	.	.	TRBJ2-1	TGTGCCAGCAGCGCAGGTCCAATCTCCTACAATGAGCAGTTCTTC	CASSAGPISYNEQFF
TRBV19	TRBD1	once	TRBJ1-2	TGTGCCAGTAGTAGGGGGACAGGGGGCGACTATGGCTACACCTTC	CASSRGTGGDYGYTF
TRBV4-1	.	.	TRBJ2-7	TGCGCCAGCAGCGGCCGGGATTCTACCGAGCAGTACTTC	CASSGRDSTEQYF
TRBV7-8	.	.	TRBJ2-2	TGTGCCAGCAGCCCGTTTGAGAGGACGAACACCGGGGAGCTGTTTTTT	CASSPFERTNTGELFF
TRBV4-1	TRBD2	.	TRBJ2-7	TGCGCCAGCAGCCAAGCTCTAGCGGGAGGACTTGGCGAGCAGTACTTC	CASSQALAGGLGEQYF
TRBV9	.	.	TRBJ2-3	TGTGCCAGCGGAGGGGTCTCTAGCACAGATACGCAGTATTTT	CASGGVSSTDTQYF
TRBV19	TRBD1	.	TRBJ2-3	TGTGCCAGTATCGGGAACAGGGGGCTAGATACGCAGTATTTT	CASIGNRGLDTQYF
TRBV2	.	once	TRBJ1-2	TGTGCCAGCAGTGACGGACAAGGCGGCTACACCTTC	CASSDGQGGYTF
TRBV19	.	.	TRBJ1-6	TGTGCCAGTAGTATATTGGAGGATTCACCCCTCCACTTT	CASSILEDSPLHF
TRBV6-5	.	.	TRBJ1-4	TGTGCCAGCAGTTACTCGGGGGGAACTAATGAAAAACTGTTTTTT	CASSYSGGTNEKLFF
TRBV6-1	.	.	TRBJ2-4	TGTGCCAGCAGTGAAGAGAACTGGGGACTGCTAGCCAAAAACATTCAGTACTTC	CASSEENWGLLAKNIQYF
TRBV27	.	.	TRBJ2-3	TGTGCCAGCAGGGTTAGGTCCAGCCCTAGGGGGAGCACAGATACGCAGTATTTT	CASRVRSSPRGSTDTQYF
TRBV7-6	.	once	TRBJ1-1	TGTGCCAGCAGCATGACAGATAACACTGAAGCTTTCTTT	CASSMTDNTEAFF
TRBV5-4	TRBD2	.	TRBJ2-2	TGTGCCAGCAGCTTGACGGGGGGTTGGAACACCGGGGAGCTGTTTTTT	CASSLTGGWNTGELFF
TRBV6-6	.	.	TRBJ1-5	TGTGCCAGCAGTTCGGAGAATCAGCCCCAGCATTTT	CASSSENQPQHF
TRBV19	.	.	TRBJ1-5	TGTGCCAGTACCCAGCGCGGTCAGCCCCAGCATTTT	CASTQRGQPQHF
TRBV5-1	.	.	TRBJ2-5	TGCGCCAGCAGAAAGGGGCACTCTAACCAAGAGACCCAGTACTTC	CASRKGHSNQETQYF
TRBV4-3	.	many	TRBJ2-6	TGCGCCAGCAGCCAAGCAGCGACCTCTGGGGCCAACGTCCTGACTTTC	CASSQAATSGANVLTF
TRBV4-2	TRBD1	.	TRBJ2-1	TGTGCCAGCAGCCATACAGGGGGCGGCAATGAGCAGTTCTTC	CASSHTGGGNEQFF
TRBV5-4	TRBD1	.	TRBJ2-1	TGTGCCAGCAGCTTAAAAACAGGGGTTTACGACAATGAGCAGTTCTTC	CASSLKTGVYDNEQFF
TRBV10-1	TRBD2	.	TRBJ2-7	TGCGCCAGCAGTGCTATAGCGGGAGGGCCCTACGAGCAGTACTTC	CASSAIAGGPYEQYF
TRBV5-1	.	once	TRBJ2-7	TGCGCCAGCAGCCCGGCGGCCAAACCCTACGAGCAGTACTTC	CASSPAAKPYEQYF
TRBV19	TRBD2	.	TRBJ2-1	TGTGCCAGTAGTATCGCCGGGACTAGCTTCATTGAGCAGTTCTTC	CASSIAGTSFIEQFF
TRBV30	TRBD2	once	TRBJ2-7	TGTGCCTGGAGTTACACGGGACTAGCGGGTGAGCAGTACTTC	CAWSYTGLAGEQYF
TRBV5-1	.	.	TRBJ1-6	TGCGCCAGCAGCCTCAGGGGTCTGGATTCACCCCTCCACTTT	CASSLRGLDSPLHF
TRBV4-1	TRBD1	.	TRBJ2-1	TGCGCCAGCAGCCAACCCCTCGGGACAGTAATCAATGAGCAGTTCTTC	CASSQPLGTVINEQFF
TRBV20-1	.	.	TRBJ2-7	TGCAGTGCTAAGTTAGCCTACGAGCAGTACTTC	CSAKLAYEQYF
TRBV11-3	.	once	TRBJ2-5	TGTGCCAGCAGCTCGCGGTTGGGCCAAGAGACCCAGTACTTC	CASSSRLGQETQYF
TRBV4-2	.	few	TRBJ2-3	TGTGCCAGCAGCCAAGAGCTAGCCCTAGGCACAGATACGCAGTATTTT	CASSQELALGTDTQYF
TRBV5-5	TRBD2	.	TRBJ2-1	TGTGCCAGCAGCTTGAGGGGACTAGCGGGAGATGAGCAGTTCTTC	CASSLRGLAGDEQFF
TRBV14	.	.	TRBJ1-2	TGTGCCAGCAGCCAAGGGCAGTTCTATGGCTACACCTTC	CASSQGQFYGYTF
TRBV28	.	.	TRBJ1-2	TGTGCCAGCAGTTGGGCGGGGAGGACGCTGGACTATGGCTACACCTTC	CASSWAGRTLDYGYTF
TRBV5-1	.	few	TRBJ1-1	TGCGCCAGCACCGAGACAGGCATGGGTAACACTGAAGCTTTCTTT	CASTETGMGNTEAFF
TRBV7-2	TRBD2	.	TRBJ2-1	TGTGCCAGCAGCTTAGGGAGCGGGATGGGGGTCAATGAGCAGTTCTTC	CASSLGSGMGVNEQFF
TRBV9	TRBD2	.	TRBJ2-1	TGTGCCAGCAGCGAGGGACTAGGACCCTACAATGAGCAGTTCTTC	CASSEGLGPYNEQFF
TRBV28	.	.	TRBJ1-5	TGTGCCAGCAGTTTAACACGTAATAGCAATCAGCCCCAGCATTTT	CASSLTRNSNQPQHF
TRBV28	.	.	TRBJ1-4	TGTGCCAGCAGTTCGGCGGGGCAAAAACTGTTTTTT	CASSSAGQKLFF